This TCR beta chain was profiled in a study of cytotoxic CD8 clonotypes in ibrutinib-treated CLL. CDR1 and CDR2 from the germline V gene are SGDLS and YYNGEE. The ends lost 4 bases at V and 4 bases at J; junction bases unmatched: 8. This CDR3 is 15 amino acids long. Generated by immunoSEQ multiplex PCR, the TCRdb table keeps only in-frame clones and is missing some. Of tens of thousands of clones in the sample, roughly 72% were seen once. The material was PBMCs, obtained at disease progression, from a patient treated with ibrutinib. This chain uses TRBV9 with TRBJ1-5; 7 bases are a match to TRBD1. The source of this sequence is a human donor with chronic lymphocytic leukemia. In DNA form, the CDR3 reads TGTGCCAGCAGCCGAGGGGGGACAGATAATCAGCCCCAGCATTTT. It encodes CASSRGGTDNQPQHF.